Below, one T cell receptor beta chain is given with its context. Other DNA sequences in this specimen translate into the identical CDR3. The CDR3 contains 13 residues. The germline gives CDR1 SEHNR, CDR2 FQNEAQ (reference sequence). Trimming left V 6 bases short and J 1 base short, with 9 bases between. About 30,000 T cell genomes, or around 300 ng DNA, went into unsorted PBMC replicate PCRs. In the source study's methods: ImmunoSEQ junction-only sequences lacked quality scores, so their filtering differed. Measured with immunoSEQ multiplex PCR; TCRdb has only the in-frame clones, and not every one. The V and J calls and the clone size are those of that table, but D and trimming were determined from the DNA. Of about 480,000 clones in the sample, about four fifths were seen once. The unsorted samples had tens of millions of PBMCs used for genomic DNA. This entry is derived from a study of shared clonotypes between healthy human individuals.

Sequencing was done on a sample of PBMCs. The chain has TRBV7-9 and TRBJ2-5; D uncertain. This clonotype was sampled from a woman aged 40-49 years in good health. Some clones in this sample may be carry-over from other donors' samples. The CDR3 is CASSSGIQETQYF. CDR3 DNA sequence: TGTGCCAGCAGTTCCGGAATCCAAGAGACCCAGTACTTC.